Here is one T cell receptor beta chain with its context. The sample holds many counts of this clonotype. It has no known antigen specificity. No base qualities exist here, and no much larger clone lies one base off it. The sample originates from a study of T cell repertoires in cytomegalovirus infection (dated by TCRdb to between 2018 and 2021). For the study in its entirety: Because public TCR beta signatures pointed to carriage of CMV infection together with the matching HLA type, the HLA type of each donor mattered for the analysis. Results and caveats for the whole study, not just this receptor: The ex vivo response was dominated by HLA-C-restricted CMV-specific TCR beta clonotypes, and the single most frequent clonotype in two of eight donors was supplied by these HLA-C-restricted clonotypes. Cumulative frequency of public TCR beta family members discriminated carriers of CMV infection plus the relevant HLA type in this cohort and an independent approximately 370-donor cohort.

Reads for this sample came from an Illumina HiSeq 1500. Starting from the raw public reads, TCRdb applied fastp trimming at Q25, assembled clones with MiXCR and retained in-frame beta chains. CDR3 protein duplicates are merged, each entry listing the most common genes and DNA. This sample is represented by 200,000 to 250,000 distinct CDR3 sequences; roughly 22% of them were singletons. About 18% of the sample comes from the top ten. The sequence derives from a human donor in good health (CMV status not recorded). Some clones in this sample may be carry-over from other donors' samples. Sequenced material: CD8+ T cells from PBMCs.

The CDR3 reads CASSQYQPYEQYF. The nucleotide sequence reads TGTGCCAGCAGCCAGTACCAGCCCTACGAGCAGTACTTC. Here the chain combines TRBV14 and TRBJ2-7, with no reliable assignment of the D segment. The cysteine opens and the phenylalanine closes a CDR3 of 13 amino acids. CDR3 DNA only is kept here, 39 bases in frame from base 1. The germline V gene encodes CDR1 SGHDN and CDR2 FVKESK. V was cut back by 3 bases and J by 2 bases, leaving a gap of 8 bases between them.